In its sample, the clone carrying this T cell receptor (beta chain) was seen a few times. What it binds is unknown. Clones were read by immunoSEQ multiplex PCR, and TCRdb kept only the in-frame ones, dropping some. The data contain about 34,000 clones, around three quarters of them seen just once; the ten biggest clones take up about 4.5%. Second doses were pooled across both intervals (about 4 or about 12 weeks). Germline CDR1 is SGHTA and CDR2 is FQGNSA. Trimming left V 5 bases short and J 4 bases short, with 15 bases between. The CDR3 runs 15 residues. This entry is derived from a study of T cell responses to AZD1222 COVID-19 vaccine. Study-wide findings and caveats: Nearly half of unique spike-specific TCRs reportedly avoided B.1.351 and B.1.1.7 mutated regions.

This chain joins TRBV7-2 and TRBJ2-1; D is possibly TRBD1 or TRBD2 (5 bases each). The sample was peripheral blood, taken 28 days after the second AZD1222 dose. The origin of this receptor is an adult who received the AZD1222 COVID-19 vaccine. The CDR3 DNA reads TGTGCCAGCAGCACCACCGGGACGGAGTACAATGAGCAGTTCTTC. Translating it yields CASSTTGTEYNEQFF. The entire variable domain, with the rest obtained from reference TRBV7-2 and TRBJ2-1, is as follows: GAGVSQSPSNKVTEKGKDVELRCDPISGHTALYWYRQSLGQGLEFLIYFQGNSAPDKSGLPSDRFSAERTGGSVSTLTIQRTQQEDSAVYLCASSTTGTEYNEQFFGPGTRLTVL.